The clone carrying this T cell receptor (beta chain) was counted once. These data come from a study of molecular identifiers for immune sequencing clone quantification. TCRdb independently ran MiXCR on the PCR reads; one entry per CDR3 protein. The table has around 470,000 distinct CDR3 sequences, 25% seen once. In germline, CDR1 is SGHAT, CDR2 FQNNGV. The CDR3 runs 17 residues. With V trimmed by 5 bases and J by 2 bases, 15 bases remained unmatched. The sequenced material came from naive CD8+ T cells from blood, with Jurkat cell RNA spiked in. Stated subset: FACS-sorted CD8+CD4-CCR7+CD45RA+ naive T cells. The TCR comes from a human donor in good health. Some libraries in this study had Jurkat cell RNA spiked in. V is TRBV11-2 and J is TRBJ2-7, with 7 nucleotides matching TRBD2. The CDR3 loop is CASSKPSGGEAPYEQYF. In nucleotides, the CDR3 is TGTGCCAGCAGCAAACCCAGTGGGGGGGAGGCCCCCTACGAGCAGTACTTC. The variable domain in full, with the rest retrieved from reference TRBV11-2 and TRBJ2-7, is EAGVAQSPRYKIIEKRQSVAFWCNPISGHATLYWYQQILGQGPKLLIQFQNNGVVDDSQLPKDRFSAERLKGVDSTLKIQPAKLEDSAVYLCASSKPSGGEAPYEQYFGPGTRLTVT.